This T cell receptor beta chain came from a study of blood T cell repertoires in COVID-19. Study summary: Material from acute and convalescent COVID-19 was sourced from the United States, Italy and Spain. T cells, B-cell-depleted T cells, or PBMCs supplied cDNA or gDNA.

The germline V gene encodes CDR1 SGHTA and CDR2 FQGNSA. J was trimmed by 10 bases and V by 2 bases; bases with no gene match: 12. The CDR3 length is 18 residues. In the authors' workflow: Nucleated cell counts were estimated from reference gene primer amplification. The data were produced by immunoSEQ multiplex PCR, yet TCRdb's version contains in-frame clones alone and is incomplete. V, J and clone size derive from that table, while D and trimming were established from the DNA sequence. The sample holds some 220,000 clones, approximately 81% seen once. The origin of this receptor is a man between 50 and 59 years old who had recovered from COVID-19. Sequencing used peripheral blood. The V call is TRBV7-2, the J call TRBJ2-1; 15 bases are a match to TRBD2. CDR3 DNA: TGTGCCAGCAGCTTATTAGGACTAGCGGGAGGGCCCAGGTTGGAGCAGTTCTTC. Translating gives CASSLLGLAGGPRLEQFF.